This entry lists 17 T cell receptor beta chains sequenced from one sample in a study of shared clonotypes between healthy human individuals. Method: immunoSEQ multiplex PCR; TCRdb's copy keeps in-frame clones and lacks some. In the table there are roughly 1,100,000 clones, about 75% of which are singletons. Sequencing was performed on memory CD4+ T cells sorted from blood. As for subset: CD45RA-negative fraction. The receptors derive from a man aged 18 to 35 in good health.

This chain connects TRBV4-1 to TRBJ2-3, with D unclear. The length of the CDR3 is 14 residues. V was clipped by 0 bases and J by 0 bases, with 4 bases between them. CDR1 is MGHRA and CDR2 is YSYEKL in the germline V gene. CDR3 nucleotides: TGCGCCAGCAGCCAAGAGTCCAGCACAGATACGCAGTATTTT. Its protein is CASSQESSTDTQYF.

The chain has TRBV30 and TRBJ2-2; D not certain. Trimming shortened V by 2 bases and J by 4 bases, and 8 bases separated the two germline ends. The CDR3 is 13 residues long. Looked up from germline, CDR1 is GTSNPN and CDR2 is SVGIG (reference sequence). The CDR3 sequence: CAWSPRSTGELFF. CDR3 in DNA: TGTGCCTGGAGTCCGAGAAGCACCGGGGAGCTGTTTTTT.

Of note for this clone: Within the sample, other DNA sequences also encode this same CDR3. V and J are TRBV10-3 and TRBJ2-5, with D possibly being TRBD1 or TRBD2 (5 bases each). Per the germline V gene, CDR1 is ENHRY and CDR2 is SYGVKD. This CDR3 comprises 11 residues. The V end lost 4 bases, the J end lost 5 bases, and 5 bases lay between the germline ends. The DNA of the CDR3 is TGTGCCATCAGTGGGGGGGAGACCCAGTACTTC. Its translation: CAISGGETQYF.

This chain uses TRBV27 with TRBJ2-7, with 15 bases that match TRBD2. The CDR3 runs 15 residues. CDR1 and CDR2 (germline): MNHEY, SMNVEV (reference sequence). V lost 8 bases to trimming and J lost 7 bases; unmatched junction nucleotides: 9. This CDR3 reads CASLTRTSGREEQYF. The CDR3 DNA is TGTGCCAGCCTCACCCGGACTAGCGGGAGGGAAGAGCAGTACTTC.

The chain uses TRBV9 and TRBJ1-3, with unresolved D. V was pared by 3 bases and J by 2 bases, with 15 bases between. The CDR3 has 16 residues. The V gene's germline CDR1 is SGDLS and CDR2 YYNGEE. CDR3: CASSALAGITGNTIYF. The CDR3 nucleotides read TGTGCCAGCAGCGCCCTAGCGGGTATAACTGGAAACACCATATATTTT.

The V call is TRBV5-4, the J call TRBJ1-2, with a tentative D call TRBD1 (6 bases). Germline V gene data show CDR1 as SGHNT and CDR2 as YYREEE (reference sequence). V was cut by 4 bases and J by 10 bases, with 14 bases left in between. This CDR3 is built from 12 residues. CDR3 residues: CASSASGASYTF. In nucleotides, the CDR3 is TGTGCCAGCAGCGCCTCAGGGGCCTCCTACACCTTC.

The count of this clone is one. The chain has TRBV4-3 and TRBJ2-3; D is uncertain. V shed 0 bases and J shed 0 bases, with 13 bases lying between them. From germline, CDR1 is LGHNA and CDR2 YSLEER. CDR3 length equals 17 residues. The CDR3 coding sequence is TGCGCCAGCAGCCAAGACGTTAACTACGTGAGCACAGATACGCAGTATTTT. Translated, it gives CASSQDVNYVSTDTQYF.

The CDR3, as DNA: TGTGCCTGGAGGCCCACACCTGGAAACACCATATATTTT. Residues: CAWRPTPGNTIYF. V and J are TRBV30 and TRBJ1-3; D is undetermined. Germline-derived CDR1 and CDR2 are GTSNPN and SVGIG (reference sequence). Trimming pared 3 bases from V and 2 bases from J, leaving 8 bases between. The CDR3 runs to 13 residues.

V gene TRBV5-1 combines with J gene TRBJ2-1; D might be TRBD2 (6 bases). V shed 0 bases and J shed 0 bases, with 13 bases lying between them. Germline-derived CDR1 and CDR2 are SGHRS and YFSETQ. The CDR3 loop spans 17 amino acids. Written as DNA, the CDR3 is TGCGCCAGCAGCTTGGTGGGTAGCGGTAGCTCCTACAATGAGCAGTTCTTC. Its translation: CASSLVGSGSSYNEQFF.

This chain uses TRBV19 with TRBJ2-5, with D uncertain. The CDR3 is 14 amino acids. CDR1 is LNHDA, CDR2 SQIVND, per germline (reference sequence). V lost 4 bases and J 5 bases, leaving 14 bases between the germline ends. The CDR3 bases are TGTGCCAGTAGTAGAGACTCCGGCGTGGAGACCCAGTACTTC. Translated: CASSRDSGVETQYF.

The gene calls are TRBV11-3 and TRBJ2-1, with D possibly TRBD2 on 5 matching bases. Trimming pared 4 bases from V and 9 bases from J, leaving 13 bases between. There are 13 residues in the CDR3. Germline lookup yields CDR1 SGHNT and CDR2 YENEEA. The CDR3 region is CASSSGRASEQFF. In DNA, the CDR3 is TGTGCCAGCAGCTCGGGAAGGGCCAGTGAGCAGTTCTTC.

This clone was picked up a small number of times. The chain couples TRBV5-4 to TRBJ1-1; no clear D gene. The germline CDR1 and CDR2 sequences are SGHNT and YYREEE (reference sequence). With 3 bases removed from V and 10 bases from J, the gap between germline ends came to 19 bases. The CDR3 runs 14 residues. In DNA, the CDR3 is TGTGCCAGCAGCTCGGACTTTGCTGCCCTCGGAGCTTTCTTT. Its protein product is CASSSDFAALGAFF.

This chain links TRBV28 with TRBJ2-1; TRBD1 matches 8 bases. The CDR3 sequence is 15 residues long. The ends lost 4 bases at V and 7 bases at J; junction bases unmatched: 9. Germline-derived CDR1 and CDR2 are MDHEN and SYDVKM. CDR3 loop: CASSSNGQGRNEQFF. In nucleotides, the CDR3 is TGTGCCAGCAGTTCGAATGGACAGGGAAGGAATGAGCAGTTCTTC.

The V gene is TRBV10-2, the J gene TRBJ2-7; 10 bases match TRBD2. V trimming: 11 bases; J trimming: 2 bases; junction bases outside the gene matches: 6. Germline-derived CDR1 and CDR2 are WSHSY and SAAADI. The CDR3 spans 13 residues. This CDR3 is CALWTSGTYEQYF. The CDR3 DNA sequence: TGCGCCTTATGGACTAGCGGAACCTACGAGCAGTACTTC.

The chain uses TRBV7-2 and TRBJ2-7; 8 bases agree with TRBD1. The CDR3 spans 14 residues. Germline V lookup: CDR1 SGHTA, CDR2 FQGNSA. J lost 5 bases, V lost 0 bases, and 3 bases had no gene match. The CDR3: CASSLAGQVNEQYF. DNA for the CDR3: TGTGCCAGCAGCTTAGCGGGACAGGTAAACGAGCAGTACTTC. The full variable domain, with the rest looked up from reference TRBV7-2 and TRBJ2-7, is GAGVSQSPSNKVTEKGKDVELRCDPISGHTALYWYRQSLGQGLEFLIYFQGNSAPDKSGLPSDRFSAERTGGSVSTLTIQRTQQEDSAVYLCASSLAGQVNEQYFGPGTRLTVT.

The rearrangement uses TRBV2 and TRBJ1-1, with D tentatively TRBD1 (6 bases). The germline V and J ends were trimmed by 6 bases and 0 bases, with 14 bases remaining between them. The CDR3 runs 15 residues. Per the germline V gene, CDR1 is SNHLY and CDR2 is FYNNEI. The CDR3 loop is CASRARGGMNTEAFF. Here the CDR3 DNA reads TGTGCCAGCAGAGCTAGGGGGGGTATGAACACTGAAGCTTTCTTT.

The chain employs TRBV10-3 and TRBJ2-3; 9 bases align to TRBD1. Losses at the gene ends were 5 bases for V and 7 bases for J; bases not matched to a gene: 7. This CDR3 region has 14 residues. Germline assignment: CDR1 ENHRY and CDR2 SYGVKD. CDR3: CAISPGQGYYTQYF. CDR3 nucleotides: TGTGCCATCAGTCCGGGACAGGGTTACTATACGCAGTATTTT.